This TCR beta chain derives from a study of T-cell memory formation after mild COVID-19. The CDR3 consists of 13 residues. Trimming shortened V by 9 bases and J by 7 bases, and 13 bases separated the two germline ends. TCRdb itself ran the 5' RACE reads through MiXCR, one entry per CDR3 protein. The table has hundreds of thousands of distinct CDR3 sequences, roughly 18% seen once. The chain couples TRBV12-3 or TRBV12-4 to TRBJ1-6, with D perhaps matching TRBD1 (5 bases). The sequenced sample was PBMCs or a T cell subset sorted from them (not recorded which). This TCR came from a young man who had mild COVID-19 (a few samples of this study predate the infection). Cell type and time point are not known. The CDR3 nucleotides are TGTGCCAGTAACCGGGACCCCAATTCACCCCTCCACTTT. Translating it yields CASNRDPNSPLHF.